This T cell receptor beta chain comes out of a study of technical replicates of blood from several donors. Produced via immunoSEQ multiplex PCR; TCRdb's table is partial and in-frame only. The sample gives tens of thousands of clones, about 97% of which show up once; under 0.3% is in the top ten. Trimming stripped 3 bases from V and 0 bases from J, with 11 bases between. This CDR3 is 15 amino acids long. The germline V gene has CDR1 LNHDA and CDR2 SQIVND (reference sequence). The specimen was T cells isolated from PBMCs. The J gene is TRBJ1-1, the V gene TRBV19; D is undetermined. The source is a human donor in good health. CDR3 sequence reads: CASSMVREMNTEAFF. Here the CDR3 DNA reads TGTGCCAGTAGTATGGTCCGGGAAATGAACACTGAAGCTTTCTTT.